The rows below give T cell receptor beta chains drawn from one sample of a study of regulatory T cells in long-lasting Graves disease. TCRdb reanalysed the multiplex PCR reads using MiXCR and keeps one entry per CDR3 protein. The sample yields 240,000 or so distinct CDR3 sequences, around 20% seen once. The sample consisted of peripheral blood mononuclear cells (PBMCs), taken at new diagnosis, from a patient treated with antithyroid drugs. These receptors all come from a female donor with Graves disease. Each CDR3 is given with its conserved first and last residue. The D gene is left open where the match is weak. Clone size is shown for a subset of rows, as once, few, many or a class of expanded clone.

TGTGCCAGCAGTTTAACTGGGACAGAGTACGAGCAGTACTTC	CASSLTGTEYEQYF	TRBD1	TRBV28	TRBJ2-7	many
TGTGCCAGCAGTTTAAGCCTAGGGCAGGCAGATACGCAGTATTTT	CASSLSLGQADTQYF	-	TRBV6-2/TRBV6-3	TRBJ2-3	many
TGTGCCAGCAGACCTTGGACAGGGGATACGCAGTATTTT	CASRPWTGDTQYF	TRBD1	TRBV28	TRBJ2-3	-
TGTGCCAGCATGAGGGATAGCAATCAGCCCCAGCATTTT	CASMRDSNQPQHF	-	TRBV2	TRBJ1-5	many
TGTGCCAGCAGCTTAGCGGGGACAGGGTTTGGCTATGGCTACACCTTC	CASSLAGTGFGYGYTF	TRBD1	TRBV7-2	TRBJ1-2	-
TGTGCCAGCAGCTTGGGCAGCCACAATCAGCCCCAGCATTTT	CASSLGSHNQPQHF	-	TRBV5-5	TRBJ1-5	-
TGTGCCAGCAGCCTCCAGCCGGGACTGGCGGTAAATGAGCAGTTCTTC	CASSLQPGLAVNEQFF	-	TRBV7-3	TRBJ2-1	-
TGTGCCAGTAGTATAGTCGGCAGGGGCCAAAACACTGAAGCTTTCTTT	CASSIVGRGQNTEAFF	-	TRBV19	TRBJ1-1	many
TGTGCCAGCAGCTTAGGGTCAGTCAATAATGGGCAGTTCTTC	CASSLGSVNNGQFF	-	TRBV7-2	TRBJ2-1	many
TGTGCCACCAGTCCCAAAGGGACAGGGTTGCTGGAGACCCAGTACTTC	CATSPKGTGLLETQYF	TRBD1	TRBV24-1	TRBJ2-5	many
TGCGCCAGCAGCCTGTGGACGGATGGCAATTCACCCCTCCACTTT	CASSLWTDGNSPLHF	-	TRBV4-1	TRBJ1-6	many
TGTGCCAGCAGCCAACCCCCCCCTACTACTAATGAGCAGTTCTTC	CASSQPPPTTNEQFF	-	TRBV5-5	TRBJ2-1	-
TGTGCCAGCAGCCACCGCTTCGTCGTCCGTAGGAATCAGCCCCAGCATTTT	CASSHRFVVRRNQPQHF	-	TRBV3-1	TRBJ1-5	many
TGCAGTGCCGTCCGCGACGCCAATGAGCAGTTCTTC	CSAVRDANEQFF	-	TRBV20-1	TRBJ2-1	many
TGTGCCCAGGGGGACGCGCGATTTGATGGCTACACCTTC	CAQGDARFDGYTF	TRBD1	TRBV6-1	TRBJ1-2	few
TGTGCCAGCAGTTTATCGAACCGGGTAGGCTACGAGCAGTACTTC	CASSLSNRVGYEQYF	-	TRBV27	TRBJ2-7	many
TGTGCCAGCAGCCAAGGCCAGGGTGGATCAGACGAGCAGTACTTC	CASSQGQGGSDEQYF	-	TRBV4-2	TRBJ2-7	-
TGCAGTGCTAGAAAAAGCGGGAGGCTCTCCTACGAGCAGTACTTC	CSARKSGRLSYEQYF	TRBD2	TRBV20-1	TRBJ2-7	many
TGTGCCAGCAGCCCCTCCTCTGGGGCCAACGTCCTGACTTTC	CASSPSSGANVLTF	-	TRBV18	TRBJ2-6	many
TGTGCCAGCAGCGCCCGGGATAACTACAATGAGCAGTTCTTC	CASSARDNYNEQFF	-	TRBV7-9	TRBJ2-1	many
TGTGCCACCACCCGAACGGGGGCAGATGAGCAGTTCTTC	CATTRTGADEQFF	-	TRBV13	TRBJ2-1	many
TGTGCCACCGGGGGACAAAACAATGAGCAGTTCTTC	CATGGQNNEQFF	-	TRBV24-1	TRBJ2-1	many
TGCAGCGTTCTCCCCCAAACTAATGAGCAGTTCTTC	CSVLPQTNEQFF	-	TRBV29-1	TRBJ2-1	few
TGTGCCAGCAGTGTAGGCCGCACAGATACGCAGTATTTT	CASSVGRTDTQYF	-	TRBV25-1	TRBJ2-3	-
TGTGCCAGCTCACCCAATAATGGGGGCGACGAGCAGTACTTC	CASSPNNGGDEQYF	-	TRBV18	TRBJ2-7	many
TGTGCCAGCAAACAAAACACTGAAGCTTTCTTT	CASKQNTEAFF	-	TRBV6-2/TRBV6-3	TRBJ1-1	-
TGTGCCAGCTCACACTACAGGGTCCCCGGGGAGCTGTTTTTT	CASSHYRVPGELFF	-	TRBV18	TRBJ2-2	-
TGTGCCAGCAGCGTAGAGGGGGGTGGGGGTAACGAGCAGTACTTC	CASSVEGGGGNEQYF	-	TRBV9	TRBJ2-7	-
TGTGCCAGCAGCTTTGGGGACTCTAACTATGGCTACACCTTC	CASSFGDSNYGYTF	-	TRBV7-9	TRBJ1-2	-
TGTGCCATCAGAAGGACAGGAGCTTCCTACAATGAGCAGTTCTTC	CAIRRTGASYNEQFF	TRBD1	TRBV10-3	TRBJ2-1	-
TGCGCCAGCAGCGTCGCCGTACAGGGCAACTATGGCTACACCTTC	CASSVAVQGNYGYTF	-	TRBV5-1	TRBJ1-2	many
TGTGCCAGCAGCTTGGGCGCCGGGATGATAGTCGGGGAGCTGTTTTTT	CASSLGAGMIVGELFF	-	TRBV5-5	TRBJ2-2	many
TGTGCCAGCAGCTCCGCTGGACTAGCGGATAGCTCCTACAATGAGCAGTTCTTC	CASSSAGLADSSYNEQFF	TRBD2	TRBV7-2	TRBJ2-1	few
TGCAGTGCTAGCGTCGGGGGGTTCAATCAGCCCCAGCATTTT	CSASVGGFNQPQHF	-	TRBV20-1	TRBJ1-5	many
TGTGCCAGCGCTTACCTGGGTGGCCTCTATGGCTACACCTTC	CASAYLGGLYGYTF	-	TRBV6-2/TRBV6-3	TRBJ1-2	-
TGCAGCGTTGCTGGGACGGCCGGTTCAGATACGCAGTATTTT	CSVAGTAGSDTQYF	-	TRBV29-1	TRBJ2-3	many
TGTGCCAGCAGCTCGGGACTCACACCTCCCAATGAGCAGTTCTTC	CASSSGLTPPNEQFF	-	TRBV7-2	TRBJ2-1	many
TGCGCCAGCAGCCAAGAATGGTCAAGGGGGCATTATGCAACTAATGAAAAACTGTTTTTT	CASSQEWSRGHYATNEKLFF	TRBD1	TRBV4-3	TRBJ1-4	few
TGTGCCAGCAGCTTTTTCTCGGCCGGGGAGCTGTTTTTT	CASSFFSAGELFF	-	TRBV5-6	TRBJ2-2	-
TGTGCCAGCAGCTTCCGGGACAGGGGGCCAGATACGCAGTATTTT	CASSFRDRGPDTQYF	TRBD1	TRBV9	TRBJ2-3	few
TGTGCCAGCAGTGAGGGCGGGAAAAAACTGTTTTTT	CASSEGGKKLFF	-	TRBV2	TRBJ1-4	many
TGCGCCAGCAGTGAAGGGGCGGGAGGGCCGGATGAGCAGTTCTTC	CASSEGAGGPDEQFF	TRBD2	TRBV10-2	TRBJ2-1	many
TGTGCCAGCAGTTACGTCCTAGGCATCAAAAACATTCAGTACTTC	CASSYVLGIKNIQYF	-	TRBV6-2/TRBV6-3	TRBJ2-4	few
TGCAGTGCTAGGGGGACAGGGGGCGAGGGGAGAGTGTGGACTGAAGCTTTCTTT	CSARGTGGEGRVWTEAFF	TRBD1	TRBV20-1	TRBJ1-1	many
TGTACCAGCAGTTTAGGATTGACAAGCCGCTCCTACAATGAGCAGTTCTTC	CTSSLGLTSRSYNEQFF	-	TRBV12-3/TRBV12-4	TRBJ2-1	-
TGTGCCAGCAGTGGACACATAGGGCAGCCCCAGCATTTT	CASSGHIGQPQHF	-	TRBV6-1	TRBJ1-5	-
TGTGCCAGCAGTCGACAGGGGAGTTCCTATGGCTACACCTTC	CASSRQGSSYGYTF	TRBD1	TRBV6-1	TRBJ1-2	many
TGTGCCAGCAGCCCGGGGTCGGGCAACTATGGCTACACCTTC	CASSPGSGNYGYTF	-	TRBV7-2	TRBJ1-2	-
TGCGCCAGCAGCGGGGTTGGCTATGGCTACACCTTC	CASSGVGYGYTF	-	TRBV5-1	TRBJ1-2	-
TGTGCCACCAGTGATTCCAGGGAGACCTACGAGCAGTACTTC	CATSDSRETYEQYF	-	TRBV24-1	TRBJ2-7	many
TGTGCCAGCAGTTACAGCGGGAGACTTGGAGAGACCCAGTACTTC	CASSYSGRLGETQYF	TRBD2	TRBV6-2/TRBV6-3	TRBJ2-5	few
TGTGCCAGCAGAAAACTAGCGCCCACCGGGGAGCTGTTTTTT	CASRKLAPTGELFF	TRBD2	TRBV6-1	TRBJ2-2	-
TGTGCCACCAGTCCTGCTAGCGGGTTAAGCTACAATGAGCAGTTCTTC	CATSPASGLSYNEQFF	TRBD2	TRBV24-1	TRBJ2-1	many
TGTGCCACCAGTGATTTTAGCGCTAGCACAGATACGCAGTATTTT	CATSDFSASTDTQYF	-	TRBV24-1	TRBJ2-3	many
TGTGCCACCAGTGATTCAGGGGGGGGGTTTCAGCCCCAGCATTTT	CATSDSGGGFQPQHF	TRBD1	TRBV24-1	TRBJ1-5	many
TGTGCCAGCAGTTCTCCTAGGGGAGTAAGGGAGCTGTTTTTT	CASSSPRGVRELFF	-	TRBV7-2	TRBJ2-2	many
TGTGCCAGCAGCTTAGGCCGGGACAGTAATGAAAAACTGTTTTTT	CASSLGRDSNEKLFF	TRBD1	TRBV7-9	TRBJ1-4	-
TGTGCCAGCAGTCTTAGCGGGGGAGCTAACTATGGCTACACCTTC	CASSLSGGANYGYTF	-	TRBV6-1	TRBJ1-2	many